This TCR beta chain was found in a study of T cell responses to AZD1222 COVID-19 vaccine. Study context: Second-dose schedules of about 4 or about 12 weeks were combined. Overall study results and limits: Increases in Spike-specific TCR breadth and depth were seen after two AZD1222 doses. Targeting of unmutated variant regions was reportedly seen in nearly half of spike-specific TCRs.

Germline-derived CDR1 and CDR2 are MGHDK and SYGVNS. The V and J ends lost 5 bases and 0 bases, in that order; junction bases with no gene match: 6. This CDR3 contains 15 residues. Sequencing used immunoSEQ multiplex PCR; TCRdb keeps in-frame clones, though not all of them. The sample comprises just under 90,000 clones, around 90% of which are singletons, and around 5.8% rests with the top ten. As concerns this clone: The target antigen is unknown.

This chain uses TRBV25-1 with TRBJ2-7; 8 positions agree with TRBD1. This sequence originates from an adult in good health. Sequences were derived from peripheral blood, sampled on day 0 of AZD1222 vaccination. CDR3 DNA sequence: TGTGCCAGCAGTCCGACCGGGACAGGCTCCTACGAGCAGTACTTC. As protein: CASSPTGTGSYEQYF.